This TCR beta chain was sequenced during a study of blood T cells in healthy people across ages. Looking at the study overall: In model experiments, template switching was able to capture about one barcoded beta molecule for every two T cells that were present.

General observations from the study: In older individuals, TCR beta diversity per million T cells was lower, falling roughly linearly with age. A greater number of naive CD4+ cells and higher diversity distinguished long-lived donors from aged donors.

V was clipped by 6 bases and J by 5 bases, with 11 bases between them. CDR1 MDHEN and CDR2 SYDVKM come from the germline V gene. The CDR3 spans 13 residues. With respect to this clonotype: Its antigen is unidentified.

Sample-barcoded 5' priming and a J-beta primer mix drove a second PCR of about 6 to 12 cycles. Samples each returned at least 2.5 million CDR3-containing paired-end reads. TCRdb re-derived calls from the 5' RACE reads in MiXCR, one entry per CDR3 protein. The repertoire holds about 1.8 million distinct CDR3 sequences, with around half as singletons. The TCR originated in a woman aged 40 to 50 in good health. V gene TRBV28 combines with J gene TRBJ1-5, with D unclear. Sequenced: blood. The CDR3 coding sequence is TGTGCCAGCAGGCCGAATTGGGATCAGCCCCAGCATTTT. Its translation: CASRPNWDQPQHF.